This passage covers 4 T cell receptor beta chains from one sample sequenced in a study of a mutant IDH1 vaccine in newly diagnosed glioma. Time point reported: week 35, safety follow-up. The vaccine gave 300 ug of a 20-mer mutant IDH1 peptide subcutaneously per dose. Using immunoSEQ multiplex PCR, the repertoire was profiled, and TCRdb retains in-frame clones only, with some absent. The data contain around 60,000 clones, 75% to 85% of them singletons. The antigens these receptors bind are not known. The starting material was PBMCs, obtained from a glioma patient whose treatment included an IDH1 peptide vaccine. The source of these receptors is a man aged 40-50 years with glioma.

V usage is TRBV5-1 and J usage is TRBJ2-7; TRBD2 matches 13 bases. The CDR3 contains 16 residues. The germline V gene has CDR1 SGHRS and CDR2 YFSETQ. The junction had 5 bases not matched to a gene; V was cut back by 3 bases and J by 2 bases. The CDR3 bases are TGCGCCAGCAGCTGGGGGACTAGCGGGGCCCCCTACGAGCAGTACTTC. It specifies CASSWGTSGAPYEQYF. Using reference TRBV5-1 and TRBJ2-7 for the parts outside the CDR3, the full variable domain is KAGVTQTPRYLIKTRGQQVTLSCSPISGHRSVSWYQQTPGQGLQFLFEYFSETQRNKGNFPGRFSGRQFSNSRSEMNVSTLELGDSALYLCASSWGTSGAPYEQYFGPGTRLTVT.

This clone was counted only a few times. The chain carries TRBV6-5 and TRBJ1-1; D may be TRBD1 (6 bases). The CDR3 has 15 residues. V shed 7 bases and J shed 4 bases, with 19 bases lying between them. CDR1 MNHEY and CDR2 SVGAGI come from the germline V gene. CDR3 protein: CASTPLGQRVTEAFF. CDR3 DNA sequence: TGTGCCAGCACCCCCTTAGGACAGCGGGTCACTGAAGCTTTCTTT.

This clone was seen only once. The chain employs TRBV6-5 and TRBJ2-5; possible D gene TRBD1, 5 bases. The DNA end is more similar to TRBJ2-7, so the J call may be wrong. Germline V gene data show CDR1 as MNHEY and CDR2 as SVGAGI. The CDR3 spans 15 residues. CDR3 loop: CASSYSRGLLYEQYF. Written as DNA, the CDR3 is TGTGCCAGCAGTTACTCAAGGGGCCTCCTTTACGAGCAGTACTTC.

The chain uses TRBV28 and TRBJ2-5, with TRBD2 as a possible D gene (6 bases). Germline assignment: CDR1 MDHEN and CDR2 SYDVKM. Trimming pared 6 bases from V and 5 bases from J, leaving 16 bases between. The CDR3 extends over 14 amino acids. CDR3 nucleotides: TGTGCCAGCAGCTGGGGATGGGGGGAGGAGACCCAGTACTTC. The encoded protein is CASSWGWGEETQYF.